These T cell receptor beta chains were read from a single sample in a study of Graves' ophthalmopathy and Graves' hyperthyroidism. TCRdb redid the calling of the multiplex PCR reads with MiXCR, one entry per CDR3 protein. The data show approximately 700,000 distinct CDR3 sequences, about two fifths seen once. The source material was peripheral blood. Receptors originate from an adult man with Graves' ophthalmopathy. Both conserved end residues are part of each CDR3. A D gene is named only where the DNA matches it firmly. For some rows the clone size is stated as once, few or many, or as a class when expanded; others skip it.

size	V	J	D	DNA	CDR3
NA	TRBV4-1	TRBJ1-5	NA	TGCGCCAGCAGCCAAGAAGGGTCATTGCATCAGCCCCAGCATTTT	CASSQEGSLHQPQHF
few	TRBV7-9	TRBJ2-5	NA	TGTGCCAGCAGTTACTCGGCCAGCCGCGGGGAGACCCAGTACTTC	CASSYSASRGETQYF
few	TRBV30	TRBJ1-5	NA	TGTGCCTCCGGGGGGACTAGCAATCAGCCCCAGCATTTT	CASGGTSNQPQHF
many	TRBV7-8	TRBJ1-2	NA	TGTGCCAGCAGCTTCCATGGGGGCATCACCTATGGCTACACCTTC	CASSFHGGITYGYTF
NA	TRBV29-1	TRBJ1-4	NA	TGCAGCTTTGGCGGGGGCCAGGAAAAACTGTTTTTT	CSFGGGQEKLFF
many	TRBV6-5	TRBJ1-5	NA	TGTGCCAGCACAAATCAGCCCCAGCATTTT	CASTNQPQHF
once	TRBV25-1	TRBJ1-1	NA	TGTGCCAGCAGGAGGTGGGGAGTGAACACTGAAGCTTTCTTT	CASRRWGVNTEAFF
many	TRBV11-3	TRBJ2-7	NA	TGTGCCAGCAGCTCAAGCCGGCCCAGTGAGGGCTACGAGCAGTACTTC	CASSSSRPSEGYEQYF
few	TRBV7-2	TRBJ1-3	TRBD1	TGTGCCAGCAGCTCTGACAGGGTGGCTGGCTACACCATATATTTT	CASSSDRVAGYTIYF
many	TRBV6-6	TRBJ1-2	TRBD1	TGTGCCAGCAGTGGACAGGGGGCCGGGGGCTACACCTTC	CASSGQGAGGYTF
NA	TRBV12-5	TRBJ1-1	TRBD1	TGTGCCAGCAGGGGCAGGACAGGGAGGAACACTGAAGCTTTCTTT	CASRGRTGRNTEAFF
few	TRBV9	TRBJ1-1	TRBD1	TGTGCCAGCAGTCCCAGACAGGGGGCCATCACTGAAGCTTTCTTT	CASSPRQGAITEAFF
once	TRBV2	TRBJ1-5	NA	TGTGCCAGCAGTGTTGGCCGGGACACTTATCAGCCCCAGCATTTT	CASSVGRDTYQPQHF
NA	TRBV25-1	TRBJ2-2	NA	TGTGCCAGTCACCGGACTGGCACCGGGGAGCTGTTTTTT	CASHRTGTGELFF
NA	TRBV7-9	TRBJ2-7	TRBD1	TGTGCCAGCAGCTTGAGCGAGGCGGACAGGGGCTCCTACGAGCAGTACTTC	CASSLSEADRGSYEQYF
many	TRBV5-6	TRBJ2-5	NA	TGTGCCAGCAGCTCCCCGGGACACATAGAGACCCAGTACTTC	CASSSPGHIETQYF
NA	TRBV7-8	TRBJ2-2	NA	TGTGCCAGCAGCTTCCCCAGCCCTCTCACCGGCGCCGGGGAGCTGTTTTTT	CASSFPSPLTGAGELFF
many	TRBV19	TRBJ2-7	TRBD1	TGTGCCAGTAGTGCGCGGGACAGGGCCTCCTACGAGCAGTACTTC	CASSARDRASYEQYF
many	TRBV11-2	TRBJ1-1	NA	TGTGCCAGCAGCTTATCAGGGTCGAACACTGAAGCTTTCTTT	CASSLSGSNTEAFF
many	TRBV5-1	TRBJ1-1	TRBD1	TGCGCCAGCAGCTCATACGACAGGGACATGAACACTGAAGCTTTCTTT	CASSSYDRDMNTEAFF
many	TRBV20-1	TRBJ2-7	NA	TGCAGTGCTAGAGTCCTCGGGACCGAATTCGAGCAGTACTTC	CSARVLGTEFEQYF
NA	TRBV5-6	TRBJ1-2	NA	TGTGCCAGCAGCTTGGTCCCTCGGGGCGGGGGGGGCTACACCTTC	CASSLVPRGGGGYTF
many	TRBV6-5	TRBJ2-7	NA	TGTGCCAGCAGTTACTCAGCGACGACCTACGAGCAGTACTTC	CASSYSATTYEQYF
NA	TRBV5-1	TRBJ1-5	NA	TGCGCCAGCAGCTTGGCGCCGGGAATCAATCAGCCCCAGCATTTT	CASSLAPGINQPQHF
NA	TRBV5-1	TRBJ2-5	NA	TGCGCCAGCAGCCCAACCAGGGTAGACCTCGCGCAAGAGACCCAGTACTTC	CASSPTRVDLAQETQYF
few	TRBV20-1	TRBJ2-5	TRBD2	TGCAGTGCTAGATGGGAGGGGGAGACCCAGTACTTC	CSARWEGETQYF
NA	TRBV9	TRBJ1-2	NA	TGTGCCAGCTCACTGGGTACAGATAGACGAGCTAACTATGGCTACACCTTC	CASSLGTDRRANYGYTF
NA	TRBV2	TRBJ1-2	NA	TGTGCCAGCAGTGTTAAGGGTGGAGGTGGATTCTATGGCTACACCTTC	CASSVKGGGGFYGYTF
NA	TRBV19	TRBJ2-7	TRBD2	TGTGCCAGTAGTATAGGGACTAGCGGGAGTGTCAACGAGCAGTACTTC	CASSIGTSGSVNEQYF
many	TRBV20-1	TRBJ1-4	NA	TGCAGTGCTCGCGACTTGAATGAAAAACTGTTTTTT	CSARDLNEKLFF
NA	TRBV6-5	TRBJ1-6	NA	TGTGCCAGCAGTTACTCGCGGCCGAGCTCCTATAATTCACCCCTCCACTTT	CASSYSRPSSYNSPLHF
NA	TRBV20-1	TRBJ2-2	NA	TGCAGTGCTAGTTCTCAGTGGACCGGGGAGCTGTTTTTT	CSASSQWTGELFF
NA	TRBV29-1	TRBJ1-2	NA	TGCTGCGTGGCAGGGGCCTTCTATGGCTACACCTTC	CCVAGAFYGYTF
NA	TRBV10-3	TRBJ1-2	NA	TGTGCCATCAGTGAGTCGAGAGGGGAGACCCAGTACTACACCTTC	CAISESRGETQYYTF
many	TRBV24-1	TRBJ2-5	NA	TGTGCCACCAGTGATTTGCAGGGCCGGAGCTTGAACTTC	CATSDLQGRSLNF
NA	TRBV20-1	TRBJ1-5	NA	TGCAGTGCTAGTCCCGTTAGCAATCAGCCCCAGCATTTT	CSASPVSNQPQHF
many	TRBV10-3	TRBJ1-2	TRBD1	TGTGCCATCACAGGACAGGGGGTTTATGGCTACACCTTC	CAITGQGVYGYTF
few	TRBV7-8	TRBJ2-5	TRBD2	TGTGCCAGCAGCGGAGGACTAGCGGGAGTACAAGAGACCCAGTACTTC	CASSGGLAGVQETQYF
many	TRBV7-9	TRBJ2-7	NA	TGTGCCAGCAGCAGCCAAGCAGGGGGGAACGAGCAGTACTTC	CASSSQAGGNEQYF
NA	TRBV7-2	TRBJ2-7	NA	TGTGCCAGCAGCTCCACCCCAGGGACCTACGAGCAGTACTTC	CASSSTPGTYEQYF